The source of this T cell receptor beta chain is a study of T cell clonality in common variable immunodeficiency. The study's findings and limits: CVID subjects shared fewer TCRbeta clones than healthy controls did. In common variable immunodeficiency, TCR beta chains reportedly carried fewer deletions and N-nucleotide insertions. Repertoire-complication correlations in CVID were limited by patient heterogeneity.

This clone was found many times. Its matching antigen is unknown. The read gets to within 3 residues of the CDR3 end, and the germline J gene fills in the rest. Profiled with immunoSEQ multiplex PCR; TCRdb holds only in-frame clones, not every one. The specimen has some 45,000 clones, none found just once. J was trimmed by 1 base and V by 1 base; bases with no gene match: 1. In germline, CDR1 is SGHVS, CDR2 FQNEAQ. The CDR3 has 16 amino acids. This receptor was taken from a person aged 18 to 75 in good health. This chain links TRBV7-8 with TRBJ2-5, with 12 positions matching TRBD2. Material: peripheral blood mononuclear cells. This CDR3 is CASSLGTSGVQETQYF. Incomplete CDR3 DNA: TGTGCCAGCAGCTTAGGGACTAGCGGGGTCCAAGAGACC.